These T cell receptor beta chains were read from a single sample in a study of T-cell reconstitution after alpha-beta-depleted transplantation in children. MiXCR, applied by TCRdb to the PCR reads, yields one record per CDR3 protein. Of roughly 82,000 distinct CDR3 sequences in the sample, 13% to 15% were seen once. Source: PBMCs, mostly from graft donor cells, taken 180 days after TCRalphabeta/CD19-depleted stem cell transplant. These receptors came from a male patient aged 2-15 years who had a stem cell transplant for acute lymphoblastic leukemia, so the T cells may come from the graft donor. The CDR3 runs from the conserved cysteine through the conserved F or W. A D gene is named only where the DNA matches it firmly. Clone size, where shown, is once, few, many, or a class for clones that have expanded.

cdr3_nt: TGTGCCAGCACCCTTCGGGCCACCTACAATGAGCAGTTCTTC
cdr3_aa: CASTLRATYNEQFF
j_call: TRBJ2-1
d_call: -
clone_size: few
v_call: TRBV27

cdr3_nt: TGTGCCAGCAGTGAATTCCGGGGTCGTCTGTTTTTT
cdr3_aa: CASSEFRGRLFF
j_call: TRBJ1-4
d_call: -
clone_size: -
v_call: TRBV2

cdr3_nt: TGTGCCAGCAGTTACTCGAACTACAATGAGCAGTTCTTC
cdr3_aa: CASSYSNYNEQFF
j_call: TRBJ2-1
d_call: -
clone_size: many
v_call: TRBV6-5

cdr3_nt: TGTGCCAGCAGTGAAACCCGGGTAGTAGCCGGGGAGCTGTTTTTT
cdr3_aa: CASSETRVVAGELFF
j_call: TRBJ2-2
d_call: -
clone_size: few
v_call: TRBV25-1

cdr3_nt: TGTGCCAGCAGCTTATCCGACAGATCTACCGGGGAGCTGTTTTTT
cdr3_aa: CASSLSDRSTGELFF
j_call: TRBJ2-2
d_call: -
clone_size: few
v_call: TRBV7-3

cdr3_nt: TGTGCCAGCAGTTATATAGGCAATCAGCCCCAGCATTTT
cdr3_aa: CASSYIGNQPQHF
j_call: TRBJ1-5
d_call: -
clone_size: -
v_call: TRBV12-3/TRBV12-4

cdr3_nt: TGTGCCAGCAGCCCCCTGTCCTACAATGAGCAGTTCTTC
cdr3_aa: CASSPLSYNEQFF
j_call: TRBJ2-1
d_call: -
clone_size: -
v_call: TRBV7-6

cdr3_nt: TGTGCCAGCAGATTTAACTATGGCTACACCTTC
cdr3_aa: CASRFNYGYTF
j_call: TRBJ1-2
d_call: -
clone_size: few
v_call: TRBV2

cdr3_nt: TGTGCCAGCAGCCCTCAGGGGAAGAAGCAGCCCCAGCATTTT
cdr3_aa: CASSPQGKKQPQHF
j_call: TRBJ1-5
d_call: -
clone_size: -
v_call: TRBV11-2

cdr3_nt: TGCGCCAGCAGCCAAGGACTAGCGGGAGTACTAGATACGCAGTATTTT
cdr3_aa: CASSQGLAGVLDTQYF
j_call: TRBJ2-3
d_call: TRBD2
clone_size: many
v_call: TRBV4-1

cdr3_nt: TGTGCCAGCAGGACAGGGCCTAATGAAAAACTGTTTTTT
cdr3_aa: CASRTGPNEKLFF
j_call: TRBJ1-4
d_call: TRBD1
clone_size: -
v_call: TRBV25-1

cdr3_nt: TGTGCCAGCAGCGTACTAGCGGGAGGGCCCAGGGCGTTCTTC
cdr3_aa: CASSVLAGGPRAFF
j_call: TRBJ2-1
d_call: TRBD2
clone_size: few
v_call: TRBV11-1

cdr3_nt: TGCAGTGCTAGAGATGCGAACCCTGGAAACATTCAGTACTTC
cdr3_aa: CSARDANPGNIQYF
j_call: TRBJ2-4
d_call: -
clone_size: few
v_call: TRBV20-1

cdr3_nt: TGTGCCATCAGTGTGGGGACTAGCTCCTACGAGCAGTACTTC
cdr3_aa: CAISVGTSSYEQYF
j_call: TRBJ2-7
d_call: TRBD2
clone_size: few
v_call: TRBV10-3

cdr3_nt: TGTGCCATCAGTGAGCCCGGTGGGGGGGTTCCCGAGCAGTACTTC
cdr3_aa: CAISEPGGGVPEQYF
j_call: TRBJ2-7
d_call: TRBD2
clone_size: many
v_call: TRBV10-3

cdr3_nt: TGCAGTGCTAGTTTCCCTCAAGAGACCCAGTACTTC
cdr3_aa: CSASFPQETQYF
j_call: TRBJ2-5
d_call: -
clone_size: few
v_call: TRBV20-1

cdr3_nt: TGTGCCAGCAGTCCCGGACGTTATGAGCAGTTCTTC
cdr3_aa: CASSPGRYEQFF
j_call: TRBJ2-1
d_call: -
clone_size: few
v_call: TRBV12-3/TRBV12-4

cdr3_nt: TGTGCCAGCAGCGTAAGGTGGTTCGGGGGCGCAGATACGCAGTATTTT
cdr3_aa: CASSVRWFGGADTQYF
j_call: TRBJ2-3
d_call: -
clone_size: few
v_call: TRBV9

cdr3_nt: TGTGCCAGCAGCTCCCTAGCTGCTACGCAGTATTTT
cdr3_aa: CASSSLAATQYF
j_call: TRBJ2-3
d_call: -
clone_size: few
v_call: TRBV7-2

cdr3_nt: TGCAGTGCTAGAGGAATCAGGGAGATCGCGAACACCGGGGAGCTGTTTTTT
cdr3_aa: CSARGIREIANTGELFF
j_call: TRBJ2-2
d_call: -
clone_size: many
v_call: TRBV20-1

cdr3_nt: TGTGCCAGCGGAATTCCGGGACAGGGGGCGCTTGGCTACACCTTC
cdr3_aa: CASGIPGQGALGYTF
j_call: TRBJ1-2
d_call: TRBD1
clone_size: -
v_call: TRBV7-9

cdr3_nt: TGTGCCAGCAGCCACCGTACAGGGGCCCGTGGCGAGCAGTACTTC
cdr3_aa: CASSHRTGARGEQYF
j_call: TRBJ2-7
d_call: TRBD1
clone_size: few
v_call: TRBV3-1

cdr3_nt: TGTGCCACCAGTGATGGACGCAGGGATTACTATGGCTACACCTTC
cdr3_aa: CATSDGRRDYYGYTF
j_call: TRBJ1-2
d_call: -
clone_size: -
v_call: TRBV24-1

cdr3_nt: TGCGCCAGCAGCTTGGCCTCCGGCGGAGGAGATACGCAGTATTTT
cdr3_aa: CASSLASGGGDTQYF
j_call: TRBJ2-3
d_call: -
clone_size: few
v_call: TRBV5-1